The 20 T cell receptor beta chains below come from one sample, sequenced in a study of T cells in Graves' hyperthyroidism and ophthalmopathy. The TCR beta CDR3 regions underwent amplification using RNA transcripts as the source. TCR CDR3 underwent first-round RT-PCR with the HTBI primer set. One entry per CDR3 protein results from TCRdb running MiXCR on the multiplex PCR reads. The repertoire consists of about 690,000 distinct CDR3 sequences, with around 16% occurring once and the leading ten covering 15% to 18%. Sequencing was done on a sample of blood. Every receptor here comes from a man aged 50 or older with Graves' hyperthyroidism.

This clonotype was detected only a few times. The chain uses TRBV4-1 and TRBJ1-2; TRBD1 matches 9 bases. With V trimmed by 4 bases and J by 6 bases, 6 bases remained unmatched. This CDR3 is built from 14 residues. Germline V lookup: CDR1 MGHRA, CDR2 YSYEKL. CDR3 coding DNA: TGCGCCAGCAGCCCTACAGGGGGCCTAGATGGCTACACCTTC. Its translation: CASSPTGGLDGYTF.

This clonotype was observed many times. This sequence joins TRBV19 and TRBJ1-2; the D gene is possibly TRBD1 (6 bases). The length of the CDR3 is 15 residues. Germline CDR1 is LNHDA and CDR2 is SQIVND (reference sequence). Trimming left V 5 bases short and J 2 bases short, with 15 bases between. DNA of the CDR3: TGTGCCAGTAGTGAGTGGACAGCAACCAACTATGGCTACACCTTC. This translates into CASSEWTATNYGYTF. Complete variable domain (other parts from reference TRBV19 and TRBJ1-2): DGGITQSPKYLFRKEGQNVTLSCEQNLNHDAMYWYRQDPGQGLRLIYYSQIVNDFQKGDIAEGYSVSREKKESFPLTVTSAQKNPTAFYLCASSEWTATNYGYTFGSGTRLTVV.

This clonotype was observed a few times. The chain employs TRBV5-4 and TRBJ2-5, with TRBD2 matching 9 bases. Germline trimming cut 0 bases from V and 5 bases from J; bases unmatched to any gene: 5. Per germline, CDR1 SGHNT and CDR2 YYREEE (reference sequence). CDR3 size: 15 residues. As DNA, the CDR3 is TGTGCCAGCAGCTTGGCGGGACTAGCCAGGGAGACCCAGTACTTC. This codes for CASSLAGLARETQYF.

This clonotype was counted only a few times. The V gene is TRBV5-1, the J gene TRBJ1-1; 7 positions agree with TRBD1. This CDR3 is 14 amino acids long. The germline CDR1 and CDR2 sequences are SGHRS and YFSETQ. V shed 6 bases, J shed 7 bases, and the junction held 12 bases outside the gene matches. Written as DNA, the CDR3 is TGCGCCAGCACCGAAGTAGTAGGGGGCGGTGAAGCTTTCTTT. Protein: CASTEVVGGGEAFF.

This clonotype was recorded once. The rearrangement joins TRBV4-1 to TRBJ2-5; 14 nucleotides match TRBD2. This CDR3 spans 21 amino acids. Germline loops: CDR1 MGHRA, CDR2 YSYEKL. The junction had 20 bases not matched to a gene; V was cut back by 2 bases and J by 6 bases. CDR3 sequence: CASSQRKPGLAGGPTQKTQYF. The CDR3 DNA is TGCGCCAGCAGCCAAAGAAAACCCGGACTAGCGGGAGGACCTACTCAAAAGACCCAGTACTTC.

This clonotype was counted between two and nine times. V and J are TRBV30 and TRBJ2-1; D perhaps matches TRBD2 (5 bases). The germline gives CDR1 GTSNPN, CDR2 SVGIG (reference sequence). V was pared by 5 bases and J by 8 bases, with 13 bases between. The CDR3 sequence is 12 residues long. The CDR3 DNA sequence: TGTGCCTGGGGACTGTCTATCGATGAGCAGTTCTTC. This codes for CAWGLSIDEQFF.

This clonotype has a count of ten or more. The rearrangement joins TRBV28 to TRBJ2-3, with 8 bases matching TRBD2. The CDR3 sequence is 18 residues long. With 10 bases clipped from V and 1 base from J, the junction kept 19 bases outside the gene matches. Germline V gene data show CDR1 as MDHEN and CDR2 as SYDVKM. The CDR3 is CATKGREDREGGTDTQYF. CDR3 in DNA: TGTGCCACCAAAGGGCGGGAGGATAGAGAGGGGGGCACAGATACGCAGTATTTT. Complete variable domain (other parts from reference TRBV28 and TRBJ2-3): DVKVTQSSRYLVKRTGEKVFLECVQDMDHENMFWYRQDPGLGLRLIYFSYDVKMKEKGDIPEGYSVSREKKERFSLILESASTNQTSMYLCATKGREDREGGTDTQYFGPGTRLTVL.

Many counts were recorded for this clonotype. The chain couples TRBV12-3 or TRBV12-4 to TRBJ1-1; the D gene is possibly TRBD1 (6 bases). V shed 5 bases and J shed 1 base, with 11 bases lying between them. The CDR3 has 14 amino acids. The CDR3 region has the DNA TGTGCCAGCAGTCTCACAGGGAGGAACACTGAAGCTTTCTTT. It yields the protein CASSLTGRNTEAFF.

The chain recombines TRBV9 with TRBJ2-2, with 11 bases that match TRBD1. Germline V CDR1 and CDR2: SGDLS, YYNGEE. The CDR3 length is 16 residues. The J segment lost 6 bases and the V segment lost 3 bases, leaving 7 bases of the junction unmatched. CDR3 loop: CASSGVGQGGAGELFF. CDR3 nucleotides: TGTGCCAGCAGCGGGGTGGGACAGGGGGGGGCCGGGGAGCTGTTTTTT.

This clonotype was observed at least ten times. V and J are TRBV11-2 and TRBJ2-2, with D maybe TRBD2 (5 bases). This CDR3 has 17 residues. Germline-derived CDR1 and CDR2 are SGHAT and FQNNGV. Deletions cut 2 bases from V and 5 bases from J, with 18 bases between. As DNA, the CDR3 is TGTGCCAGCAGCTTATCAATCGGTCGGCCGGGGACCGGGGAGCTGTTTTTT. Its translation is CASSLSIGRPGTGELFF.

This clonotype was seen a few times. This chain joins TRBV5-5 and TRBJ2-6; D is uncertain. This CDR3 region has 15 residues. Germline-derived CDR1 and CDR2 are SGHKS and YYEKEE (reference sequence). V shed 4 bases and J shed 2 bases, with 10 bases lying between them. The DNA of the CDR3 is TGTGCCAGCAGCCCTGGCCGGGCTGGGGCCAACGTCCTGACTTTC. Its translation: CASSPGRAGANVLTF.

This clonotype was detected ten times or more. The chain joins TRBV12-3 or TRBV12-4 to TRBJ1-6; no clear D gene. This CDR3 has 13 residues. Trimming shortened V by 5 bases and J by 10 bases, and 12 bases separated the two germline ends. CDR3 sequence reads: CASSPAFGSPLHF. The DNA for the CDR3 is TGTGCCAGCAGTCCGGCGTTTGGGTCACCCCTCCACTTT.

CDR3 sequence reads: CSAGDTGTTDYGYTF. CDR3 bases: TGCAGTGCGGGAGATACCGGGACAACGGACTATGGCTACACCTTC. V usage is TRBV20-1 and J usage is TRBJ1-2; weak D call: TRBD1 (6 bases). Germline V gene lookup returns CDR1 DFQATT and CDR2 SNEGSKA (reference sequence). CDR3 length: 15 residues. V shed 6 bases and J shed 3 bases, with 20 bases lying between them.

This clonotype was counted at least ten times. CDR3 nucleotide sequence: TGTGCCAGCAGGGTGGACGGGAACTATGGCTACACCTTC. Protein: CASRVDGNYGYTF. The chain joins TRBV6-1 to TRBJ1-2; D is ambiguous. The germline V and J ends were trimmed by 6 bases and 2 bases, with 10 bases remaining between them. From germline, CDR1 is MNHNS and CDR2 SASEGT. CDR3 size: 13 residues.

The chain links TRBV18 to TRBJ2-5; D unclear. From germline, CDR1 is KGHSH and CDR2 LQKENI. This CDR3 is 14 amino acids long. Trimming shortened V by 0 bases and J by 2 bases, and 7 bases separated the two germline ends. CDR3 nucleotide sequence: TGTGCCAGCTCACCACCGTTAGTTCAAGAGACCCAGTACTTC. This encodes CASSPPLVQETQYF.

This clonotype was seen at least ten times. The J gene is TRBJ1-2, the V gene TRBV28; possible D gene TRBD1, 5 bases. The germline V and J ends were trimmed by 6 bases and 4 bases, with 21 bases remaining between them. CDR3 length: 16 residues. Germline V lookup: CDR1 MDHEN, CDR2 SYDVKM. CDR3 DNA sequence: TGTGCCAGCAGAGGGGTAGGGACGGACTCCAGCTATGGCTACACCTTC. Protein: CASRGVGTDSSYGYTF.

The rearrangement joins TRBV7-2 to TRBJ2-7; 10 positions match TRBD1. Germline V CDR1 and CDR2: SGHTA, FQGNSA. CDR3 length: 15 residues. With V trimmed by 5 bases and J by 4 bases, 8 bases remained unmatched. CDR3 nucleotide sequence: TGTGCCAGCAGCCGTAGTCGGGGACAGGGGTACGAGCAGTACTTC. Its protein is CASSRSRGQGYEQYF.

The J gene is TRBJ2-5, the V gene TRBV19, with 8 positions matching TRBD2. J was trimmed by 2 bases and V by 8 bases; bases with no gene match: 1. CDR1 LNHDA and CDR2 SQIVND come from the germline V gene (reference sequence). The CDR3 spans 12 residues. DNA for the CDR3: TGTGCCAGTCGGGGGGGGCAAGAGACCCAGTACTTC. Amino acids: CASRGGQETQYF.

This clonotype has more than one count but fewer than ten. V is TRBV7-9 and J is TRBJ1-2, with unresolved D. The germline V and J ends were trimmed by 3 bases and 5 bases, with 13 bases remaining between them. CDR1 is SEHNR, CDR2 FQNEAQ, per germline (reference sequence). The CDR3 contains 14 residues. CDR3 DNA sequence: TGTGCCAGCAGCTTTGGGGATGCGAGGTATGGCTACACCTTC. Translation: CASSFGDARYGYTF.

In DNA, the CDR3 is TGTGCCAGTAGTATATTTGGCGGGGTATACAATGAGCAGTTCTTC. Residues: CASSIFGGVYNEQFF. This sequence joins TRBV19 and TRBJ2-1; a weak D match, TRBD2 (6 bases). This CDR3 contains 15 residues. The V end was cut by 2 bases, the J end by 4 bases, with 12 bases between. Germline CDR1 reads LNHDA; CDR2 reads SQIVND (reference sequence). Supplemented by reference TRBV19 and TRBJ2-1, the full variable domain reads DGGITQSPKYLFRKEGQNVTLSCEQNLNHDAMYWYRQDPGQGLRLIYYSQIVNDFQKGDIAEGYSVSREKKESFPLTVTSAQKNPTAFYLCASSIFGGVYNEQFFGPGTRLTVL.